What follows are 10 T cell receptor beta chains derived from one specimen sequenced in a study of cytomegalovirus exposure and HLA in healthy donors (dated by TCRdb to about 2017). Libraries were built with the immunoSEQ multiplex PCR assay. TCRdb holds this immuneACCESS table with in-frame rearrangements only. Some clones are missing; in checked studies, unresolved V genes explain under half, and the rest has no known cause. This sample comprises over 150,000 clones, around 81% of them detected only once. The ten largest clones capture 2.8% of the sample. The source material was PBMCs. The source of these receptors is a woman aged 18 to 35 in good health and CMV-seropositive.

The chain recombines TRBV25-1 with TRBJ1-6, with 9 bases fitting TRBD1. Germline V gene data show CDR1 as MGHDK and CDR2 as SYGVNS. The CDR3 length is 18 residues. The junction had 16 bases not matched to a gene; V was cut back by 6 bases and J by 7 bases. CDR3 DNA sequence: TGTGCCAGCAGCCCGAATATAGCCGGGACAGGGTTAAATTCACCCCTCCACTTT. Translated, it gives CASSPNIAGTGLNSPLHF.

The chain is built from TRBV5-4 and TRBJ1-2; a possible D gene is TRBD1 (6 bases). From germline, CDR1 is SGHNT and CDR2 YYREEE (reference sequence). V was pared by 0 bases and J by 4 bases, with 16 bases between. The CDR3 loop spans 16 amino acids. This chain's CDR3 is CASSLATGGSPYGYTF. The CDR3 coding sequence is TGTGCCAGCAGCTTGGCCACGGGGGGCTCCCCCTATGGCTACACCTTC.

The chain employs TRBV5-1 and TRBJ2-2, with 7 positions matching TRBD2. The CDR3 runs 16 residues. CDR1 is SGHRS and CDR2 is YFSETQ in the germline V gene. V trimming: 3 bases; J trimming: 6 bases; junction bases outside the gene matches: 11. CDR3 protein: CASSYFRAGESGELFF. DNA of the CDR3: TGCGCCAGCAGCTATTTCAGGGCGGGGGAGTCCGGGGAGCTGTTTTTT.

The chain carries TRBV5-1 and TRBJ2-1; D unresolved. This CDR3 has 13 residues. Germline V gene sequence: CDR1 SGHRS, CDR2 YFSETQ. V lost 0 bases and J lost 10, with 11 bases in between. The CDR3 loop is CASSLDGVGEQFF. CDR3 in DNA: TGCGCCAGCAGCTTGGACGGAGTCGGCGAGCAGTTCTTC.

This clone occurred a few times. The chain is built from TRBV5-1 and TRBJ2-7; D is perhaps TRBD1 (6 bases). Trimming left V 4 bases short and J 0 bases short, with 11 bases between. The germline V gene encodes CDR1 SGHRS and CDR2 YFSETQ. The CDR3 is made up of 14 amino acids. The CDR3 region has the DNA TGCGCCAGCAGCCGGGACATCTTCTCCTACGAGCAGTACTTC. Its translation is CASSRDIFSYEQYF.

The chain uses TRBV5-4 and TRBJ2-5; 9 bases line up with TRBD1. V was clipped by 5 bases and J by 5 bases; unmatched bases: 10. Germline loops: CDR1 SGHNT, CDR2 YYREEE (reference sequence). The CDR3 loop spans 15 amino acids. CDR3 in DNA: TGTGCCAGCAGACCAGTTACAGGGGGCAGCGAGACCCAGTACTTC. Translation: CASRPVTGGSETQYF. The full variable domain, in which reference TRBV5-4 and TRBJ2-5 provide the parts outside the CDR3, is ETGVTQSPTHLIKTRGQQVTLRCSSQSGHNTVSWYQQALGQGPQFIFQYYREEENGRGNFPPRFSGLQFPNYSSELNVNALELDDSALYLCASRPVTGGSETQYFGPGTRLLVL.

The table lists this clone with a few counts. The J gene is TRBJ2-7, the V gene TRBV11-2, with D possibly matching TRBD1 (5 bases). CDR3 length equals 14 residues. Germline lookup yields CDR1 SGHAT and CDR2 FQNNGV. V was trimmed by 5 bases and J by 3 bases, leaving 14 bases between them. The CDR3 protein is CASSPVRQSYEQYF. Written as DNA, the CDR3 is TGTGCCAGCAGCCCCGTCAGACAGAGCTACGAGCAGTACTTC.

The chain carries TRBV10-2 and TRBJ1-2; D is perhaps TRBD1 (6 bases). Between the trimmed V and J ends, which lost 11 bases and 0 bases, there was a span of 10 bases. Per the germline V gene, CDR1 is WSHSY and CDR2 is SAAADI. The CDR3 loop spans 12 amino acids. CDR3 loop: CASRGANYGYTF. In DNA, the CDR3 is TGCGCCTCCAGGGGAGCTAACTATGGCTACACCTTC.

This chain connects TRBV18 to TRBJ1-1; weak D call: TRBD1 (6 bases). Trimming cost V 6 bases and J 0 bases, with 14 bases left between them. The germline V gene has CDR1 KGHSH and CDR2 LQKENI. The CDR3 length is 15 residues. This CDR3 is CASSLGRDMNTEAFF. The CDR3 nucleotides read TGTGCCAGCTCTTTAGGACGGGACATGAACACTGAAGCTTTCTTT. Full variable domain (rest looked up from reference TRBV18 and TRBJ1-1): NAGVMQNPRHLVRRRGQEARLRCSPMKGHSHVYWYRQLPEEGLKFMVYLQKENIIDESGMPKERFSAEFPKEGPSILRIQQVVRGDSAAYFCASSLGRDMNTEAFFGQGTRLTVV.

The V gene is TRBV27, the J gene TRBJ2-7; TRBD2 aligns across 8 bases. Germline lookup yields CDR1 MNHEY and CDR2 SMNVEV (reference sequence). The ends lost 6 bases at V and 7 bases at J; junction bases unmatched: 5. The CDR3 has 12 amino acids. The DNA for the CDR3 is TGTGCCAGCAGCGACGCGGGGGGAGAGCAGTACTTC. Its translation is CASSDAGGEQYF.